Shown below are 21 T cell receptor beta chains from a single sample sequenced in a study of shared clonotypes between healthy human individuals. Produced via immunoSEQ multiplex PCR; TCRdb's table is partial and in-frame only. The sample yields 2.3 million or so clones, roughly 93% seen once. Sequences were obtained from naive CD4+ T cells from PBMCs. Documented subset: CD45RA+ positively selected. The source of these receptors is a man aged 18 to 35 in good health. Some clones in this sample may be carry-over from other donors' samples.

This chain uses TRBV10-2 with TRBJ1-1, with D uncertain. This CDR3 is 12 amino acids long. Germline CDR1 is WSHSY and CDR2 is SAAADI. Trimming pared 5 bases from V and 4 bases from J, leaving 8 bases between. The CDR3 DNA sequence: TGCGCCAGCAGTACCGGGAGCACTGAAGCTTTCTTT. Translating gives CASSTGSTEAFF.

The chain links TRBV7-9 to TRBJ1-1, with 8 nucleotides matching TRBD1. CDR1 and CDR2 (germline): SEHNR, FQNEAQ (reference sequence). Germline trimming cut 2 bases from V and 5 bases from J; bases unmatched to any gene: 7. The length of the CDR3 is 15 residues. Here the CDR3 DNA reads TGTGCCAGCAGCTTACGACCGGGACAGGAGACTGAAGCTTTCTTT. Translating it yields CASSLRPGQETEAFF.

This clone came up once. The V and J genes are TRBV4-2 and TRBJ2-2, with D possibly matching TRBD2 (7 bases). V was clipped by 5 bases and J by 0 bases, with 22 bases between them. Germline V lookup: CDR1 LGHNA, CDR2 YNFKEQ. CDR3 size: 19 residues. CDR3 protein: CASSAPGGQEFANTGELFF. The CDR3 DNA reads TGTGCCAGCAGCGCACCGGGGGGCCAGGAGTTCGCGAACACCGGGGAGCTGTTTTTT.

V is TRBV5-1 and J is TRBJ2-1; possibly TRBD1 or TRBD2 for D (5 bases each). From germline, CDR1 is SGHRS and CDR2 YFSETQ. V was trimmed by 6 bases and J by 6 bases, leaving 19 bases between them. The CDR3 runs 15 residues. The CDR3 DNA follows: TGCGCCAGCACAACATCGGGGCTTAGCCCCAATGAGCAGTTCTTC. Translating gives CASTTSGLSPNEQFF.

J is TRBJ2-7 and V is TRBV10-3; 7 bases are a match to TRBD1. The germline V gene has CDR1 ENHRY and CDR2 SYGVKD. CDR3 size: 17 residues. V shed 3 bases and J 0 bases; nucleotides not matched to a gene: 11. In nucleotides, the CDR3 is TGTGCCATCAGTGATCCGACCGGGACAGAATCCTCCTACGAGCAGTACTTC. Its translation: CAISDPTGTESSYEQYF.

V usage is TRBV10-1 and J usage is TRBJ2-1; the match to TRBD1 covers 10 bases. The CDR3 spans 16 residues. Germline loops: CDR1 WNHNN, CDR2 SYGVQD (reference sequence). Trimming took 3 bases from V and 4 from J; bases not matched to a gene: 6. CDR3 protein: CASSEYRGQGYNEQFF. The DNA for the CDR3 is TGCGCCAGCAGTGAATACAGGGGACAGGGGTACAATGAGCAGTTCTTC.

The chain has TRBV4-3 and TRBJ2-7; TRBD2 matches at 10 bases. V shed 4 bases and J 6 bases; nucleotides not matched to a gene: 24. The V gene's germline CDR1 is LGHNA and CDR2 YSLEER. The CDR3 runs to 20 residues. The CDR3 loop is CASSLGQPSPSGTSVSEQYF. The DNA for the CDR3 is TGCGCCAGCAGCCTGGGACAGCCTTCACCCTCCGGGACTAGCGTCTCCGAGCAGTACTTC.

The CDR3 DNA sequence: TGTGCCAGCAGTTCCCCCGGGACTTACTACTATGGCTACACCTTC. Protein product: CASSSPGTYYYGYTF. The V and J genes are TRBV28 and TRBJ1-2; D perhaps matches TRBD1 (5 bases). CDR3 length: 15 residues. The V gene's germline CDR1 is MDHEN and CDR2 SYDVKM. V was trimmed by 4 bases and J by 3 bases, leaving 15 bases between them.

The chain combines TRBV19 with TRBJ2-5; D is tentatively TRBD1 or TRBD2 (5 bases each). This CDR3 is 14 amino acids long. V lost 5 bases and J 1 base, leaving 11 bases between the germline ends. The V gene's germline CDR1 is LNHDA and CDR2 SQIVND (reference sequence). CDR3 residues: CASSVRGRQETQYF. The DNA of the CDR3 is TGTGCCAGTAGTGTTCGGGGACGCCAAGAGACCCAGTACTTC.

About this clone: Other nucleotide sequences in the sample specify the same CDR3. The chain has TRBV28 and TRBJ2-2; D remains ambiguous. The CDR3 sequence is 12 residues long. The V gene's germline CDR1 is MDHEN and CDR2 SYDVKM. The V gene lost 4 bases and the J gene lost 4 bases, with 4 bases spanning the gap. CDR3 amino acids: CASSSGTGELFF. Written as DNA, the CDR3 is TGTGCCAGCAGTTCTGGCACCGGGGAGCTGTTTTTT.

The V call is TRBV5-1, the J call TRBJ2-1, with 9 bases that match TRBD1. J gave up 9 bases and V 4 bases, and 14 bases lay outside the gene matches. CDR3 size: 16 residues. Germline CDR1 reads SGHRS; CDR2 reads YFSETQ. CDR3 residues: CASSPPGQGPAGEQFF. The CDR3, as DNA: TGCGCCAGCAGCCCGCCGGGACAGGGCCCCGCAGGTGAGCAGTTCTTC.

This rearrangement joins TRBV5-4 to TRBJ2-7; 8 bases are a match to TRBD1. Per germline, CDR1 SGHNT and CDR2 YYREEE (reference sequence). This CDR3 comprises 15 residues. V lost 3 bases, J lost 6 bases, and 11 bases stayed unmatched. CDR3 sequence: CASSSVGTGPFEQYF. The CDR3 coding sequence is TGTGCCAGCAGCTCCGTCGGGACAGGACCCTTCGAGCAGTACTTC.

This chain uses TRBV27 with TRBJ2-3, with TRBD1 matching over 10 bases. The junction had 9 bases not matched to a gene; V was cut back by 6 bases and J by 0 bases. Germline-derived CDR1 and CDR2 are MNHEY and SMNVEV (reference sequence). This CDR3 is 17 amino acids long. In DNA form, the CDR3 reads TGTGCCAGCAGGGCGGACAGGGGGATCGATAGCACAGATACGCAGTATTTT. This gives the protein CASRADRGIDSTDTQYF.

The rearrangement links TRBV9 to TRBJ1-2; D is perhaps TRBD1 (5 bases). The V gene's germline CDR1 is SGDLS and CDR2 YYNGEE. The V and J ends lost 4 bases and 7 bases respectively, with 23 bases between them. This CDR3 contains 16 residues. In DNA form, the CDR3 reads TGTGCCAGCAGCCTATCAGGGACCCTCGCGGTTGGTGGCTACACCTTC. Translated, it gives CASSLSGTLAVGGYTF.

V is TRBV7-3 and J is TRBJ2-3; 11 positions match TRBD2. This CDR3 has 16 amino acids. From germline, CDR1 is SGHTA and CDR2 FQGTGA. The V gene end was trimmed by 4 bases and the J gene end by 2 bases; junction bases not matched to a gene: 5. The CDR3 here is CASSSSTSGTTDTQYF. As DNA, the CDR3 is TGTGCCAGCAGCTCCTCGACTAGCGGGACCACAGATACGCAGTATTTT.

V and J are TRBV19 and TRBJ1-5; weak D call: TRBD1 (6 bases). Trimming took off 7 bases at V and 0 bases at J, with 16 bases between the two ends. This CDR3 is built from 16 residues. Germline V gene lookup returns CDR1 LNHDA and CDR2 SQIVND (reference sequence). DNA for the CDR3: TGTGCCAGTACCGACAGGCCCCCTTATAGCAATCAGCCCCAGCATTTT. Protein product: CASTDRPPYSNQPQHF.

This rearrangement joins TRBV5-1 to TRBJ2-3; no firm D call. The V end was cut by 1 base, the J end by 6 bases, with 21 bases between. The CDR3 is made up of 17 amino acids. The germline gives CDR1 SGHRS, CDR2 YFSETQ. The CDR3: CASSLLPSTSVSDTQYF. The CDR3 DNA sequence: TGCGCCAGCAGCTTGTTGCCTAGTACCTCGGTTAGCGATACGCAGTATTTT.

The V and J genes are TRBV18 and TRBJ2-1; D unclear. CDR3 size: 14 residues. CDR1 and CDR2 (germline): KGHSH, LQKENI. The V end lost 2 bases, the J end lost 9 bases, and 14 bases lay between the germline ends. CDR3 bases: TGTGCCAGCTCACCAGCGAGGCTAGTAGGTGAGCAGTTCTTC. Translated, it gives CASSPARLVGEQFF.

In its sample, this clone was seen once. The chain is built from TRBV28 and TRBJ2-7, with TRBD2 matching over 12 bases. The CDR3 covers 16 residues. Germline values: CDR1 MDHEN, CDR2 SYDVKM. J was trimmed by 1 base and V by 5 bases; bases with no gene match: 6. This chain's CDR3 is CASSPILAGGSYEQYF. The CDR3 DNA reads as TGTGCCAGCAGTCCCATTCTAGCGGGAGGGTCCTACGAGCAGTACTTC.

V gene TRBV5-1 combines with J gene TRBJ2-3; D possibly corresponds to TRBD2 (5 bases). Between the trimmed V and J ends, which lost 4 bases and 2 bases, there was a span of 20 bases. CDR1 is SGHRS, CDR2 YFSETQ, per germline. The CDR3 is 17 residues long. The CDR3 region is CASSPTRYGAATDTQYF. The CDR3 DNA reads TGCGCCAGCAGCCCAACTCGGTACGGAGCGGCCACAGATACGCAGTATTTT.

This sequence joins TRBV6-1 and TRBJ2-2; 11 bases map to TRBD2. V lost 2 bases and J lost 8; bases outside the gene matches: 7. CDR3 length equals 16 residues. In germline, CDR1 is MNHNS, CDR2 SASEGT. For the CDR3, the DNA is TGTGCCAGCAGTGAATCCGGGACTAGCGGACTAGGGGAGCTGTTTTTT. It translates to CASSESGTSGLGELFF.